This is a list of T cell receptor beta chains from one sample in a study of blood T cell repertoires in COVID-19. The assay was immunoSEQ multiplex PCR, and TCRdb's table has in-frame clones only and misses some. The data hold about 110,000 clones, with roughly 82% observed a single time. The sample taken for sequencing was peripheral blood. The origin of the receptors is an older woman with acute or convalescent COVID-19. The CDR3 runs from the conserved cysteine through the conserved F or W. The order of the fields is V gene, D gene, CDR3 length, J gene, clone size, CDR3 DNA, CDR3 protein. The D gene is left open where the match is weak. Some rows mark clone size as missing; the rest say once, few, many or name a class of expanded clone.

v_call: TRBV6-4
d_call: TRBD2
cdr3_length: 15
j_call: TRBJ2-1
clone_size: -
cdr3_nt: TGTGCCAGCGGGACTAGCGGGACCTCCTACAATGAGCAGTTCTTC
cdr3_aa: CASGTSGTSYNEQFF

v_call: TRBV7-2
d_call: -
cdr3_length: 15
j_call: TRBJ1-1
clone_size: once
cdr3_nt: TGTGCCAGCAGCCCCGTCCCACCAGGTCACACTGAAGCTTTCTTT
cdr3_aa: CASSPVPPGHTEAFF

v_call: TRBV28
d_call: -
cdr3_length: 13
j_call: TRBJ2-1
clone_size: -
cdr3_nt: TGTGCCAGCAGTTTGGTGCGGGGCAATGAGCAGTTCTTC
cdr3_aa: CASSLVRGNEQFF

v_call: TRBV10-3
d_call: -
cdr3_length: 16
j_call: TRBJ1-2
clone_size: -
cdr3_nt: TGTGCCATCAGTGAGTCGTCGGGTGCAGGGGCCTATGGCTACACCTTC
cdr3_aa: CAISESSGAGAYGYTF

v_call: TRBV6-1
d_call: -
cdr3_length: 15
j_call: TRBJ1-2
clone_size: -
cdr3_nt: TGTGCCAGCAGTGAATTGGGAGGGCCTCGCTATGGCTACACCTTC
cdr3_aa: CASSELGGPRYGYTF

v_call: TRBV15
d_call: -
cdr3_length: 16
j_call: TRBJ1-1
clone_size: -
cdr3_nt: TGTGCCACCAGCAGAGGGGGCAGGTGGCCTAACACTGAAGCTTTCTTT
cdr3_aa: CATSRGGRWPNTEAFF

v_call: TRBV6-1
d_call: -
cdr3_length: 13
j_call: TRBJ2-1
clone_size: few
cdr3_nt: TGTGCCAGCAGTTATTCCGGTTACAATGAGCAGTTCTTC
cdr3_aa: CASSYSGYNEQFF

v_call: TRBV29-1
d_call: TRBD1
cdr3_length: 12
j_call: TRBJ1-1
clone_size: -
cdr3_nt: TGCAGCGTAGGGACAGGGGGCGTTGAAGCTTTCTTT
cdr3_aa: CSVGTGGVEAFF

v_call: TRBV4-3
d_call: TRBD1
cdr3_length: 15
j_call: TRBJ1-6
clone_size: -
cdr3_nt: TGCGCCAGCAGCCTACAGGGGACAGGGCAATCACCCCTCCACTTT
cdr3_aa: CASSLQGTGQSPLHF

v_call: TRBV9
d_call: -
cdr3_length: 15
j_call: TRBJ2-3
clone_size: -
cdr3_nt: TGTGCCAGCAGCGAGGCCGGGAGAGCGGCAGATACGCAGTATTTT
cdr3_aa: CASSEAGRAADTQYF

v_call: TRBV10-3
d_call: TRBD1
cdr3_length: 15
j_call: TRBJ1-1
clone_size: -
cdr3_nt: TGTGCCATCAGTGGTCCGGGACAGGGGGCCACTGAAGCTTTCTTT
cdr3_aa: CAISGPGQGATEAFF

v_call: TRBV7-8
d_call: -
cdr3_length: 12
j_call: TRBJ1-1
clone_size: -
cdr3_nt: TGTGCCAGCAGCCCCATGAACACTGAAGCTTTCTTT
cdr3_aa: CASSPMNTEAFF

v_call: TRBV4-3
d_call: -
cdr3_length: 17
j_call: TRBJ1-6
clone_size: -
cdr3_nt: TGCGCCAGCAGCCAAGATCGGTGGAGCTCCTATAATTCACCCCTCCACTTT
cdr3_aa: CASSQDRWSSYNSPLHF